This TCR beta chain is from a study of CD8 T cells in ankylosing spondylitis. The V gene lost 3 bases and the J gene lost 6 bases, with 22 bases spanning the gap. This CDR3 has 17 amino acids. This clonotype was seen a handful of times. It was by quantitative 5'-RACE with molecular barcodes that TCR beta libraries were made. TCRdb re-derived calls from the 5' RACE reads in MiXCR, one entry per CDR3 protein. Found here are roughly 180,000 distinct CDR3 sequences, 13% of them singletons; the top ten hold more than 15%. The TCR originated in a male donor with ankylosing spondylitis or in good health (not recorded which). What was sequenced was blood, either unsorted or a sorted T cell fraction (not recorded which). The rearrangement uses TRBV12-3 or TRBV12-4 and TRBJ2-3; D might be TRBD1 (6 bases). CDR3 sequence reads: CASSFDYRAKNIDTQYF. CDR3 DNA sequence: TGTGCCAGCAGTTTTGATTACAGGGCCAAGAACATTGATACGCAGTATTTT.